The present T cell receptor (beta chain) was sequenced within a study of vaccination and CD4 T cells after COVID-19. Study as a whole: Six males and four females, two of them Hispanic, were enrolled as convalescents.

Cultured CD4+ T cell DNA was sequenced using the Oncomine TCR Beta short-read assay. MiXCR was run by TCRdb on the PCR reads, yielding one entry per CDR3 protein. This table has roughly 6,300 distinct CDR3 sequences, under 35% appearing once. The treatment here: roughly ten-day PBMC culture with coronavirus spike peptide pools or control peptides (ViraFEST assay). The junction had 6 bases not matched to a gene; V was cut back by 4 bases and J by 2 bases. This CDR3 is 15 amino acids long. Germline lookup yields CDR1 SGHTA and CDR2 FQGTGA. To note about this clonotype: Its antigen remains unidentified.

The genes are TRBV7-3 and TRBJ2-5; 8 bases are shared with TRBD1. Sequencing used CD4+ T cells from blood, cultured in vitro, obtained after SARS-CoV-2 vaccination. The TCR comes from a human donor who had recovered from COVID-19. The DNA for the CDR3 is TGTGCCAGCAGCTCCGCGGGACAGGCTCAAGAGACCCAGTACTTC. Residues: CASSSAGQAQETQYF.